Listed here are 14 T cell receptor beta chains from one sample, sequenced in a study of shared clonotypes between healthy human individuals. Measured with immunoSEQ multiplex PCR; TCRdb has only the in-frame clones, and not every one. The table lists about 680,000 clones, approximately 79% of them singletons. Sequencing was carried out using memory CD4+ T cells sorted from blood. Subset defined: CD45RA-negative fraction. The source is a woman in her twenties or thirties in good health.

This clone was observed once. The chain couples TRBV5-4 to TRBJ2-6; D may be TRBD1 or TRBD2 (5 bases each). V lost 2 bases, J lost 3 bases, and 12 bases lay in between. The CDR3 sequence is 16 residues long. Germline V gives CDR1 SGHNT, CDR2 YYREEE (reference sequence). CDR3 loop: CASSFRSGLGANVLTF. The DNA for the CDR3 is TGTGCCAGCAGCTTTAGATCGGGGCTTGGGGCCAACGTCCTGACTTTC.

The chain combines TRBV5-1 with TRBJ1-5, with 7 bases identical to TRBD1. J gave up 1 base and V 4 bases, and 5 bases lay outside the gene matches. There are 15 residues in the CDR3. Germline CDR1 reads SGHRS; CDR2 reads YFSETQ. The CDR3 nucleotides are TGCGCCAGCAGCGAAACAGGGGTAAGCAATCAGCCCCAGCATTTT. This sequence encodes CASSETGVSNQPQHF.

The chain couples TRBV18 to TRBJ2-5; TRBD1 matches at 11 bases. With V trimmed by 1 base and J by 5 bases, 6 bases remained unmatched. In germline, CDR1 is KGHSH, CDR2 LQKENI. CDR3 length: 16 residues. CDR3 DNA: TGTGCCAGCTCACCACTTGGACAGGGGGCGCGGGAGACCCAGTACTTC. Protein sequence: CASSPLGQGARETQYF.

This sequence joins TRBV15 and TRBJ1-4, with D unclear. Germline V gives CDR1 LNHNV, CDR2 YYDKDF (reference sequence). V lost 3 bases and J lost 8, with 7 bases in between. CDR3 length: 12 residues. The CDR3 here is CATSSGKEKLFF. CDR3 in DNA: TGTGCCACCAGCAGCGGGAAGGAAAAACTGTTTTTT.

The chain is built from TRBV11-2 and TRBJ2-7, with 9 bases that match TRBD1. With V trimmed by 1 base and J by 3 bases, 4 bases remained unmatched. The germline V gene has CDR1 SGHAT and CDR2 FQNNGV. The CDR3 is 15 amino acids. DNA of the CDR3: TGTGCCAGCAGCTTAGCCGGGACAGGGTACTACGAGCAGTACTTC. Translating it yields CASSLAGTGYYEQYF.

The chain recombines TRBV7-8 with TRBJ2-3, with 10 bases aligning to TRBD2. CDR1 is SGHVS and CDR2 is FQNEAQ in the germline V gene. The V gene end was trimmed by 2 bases and the J gene end by 0 bases; junction bases not matched to a gene: 2. This CDR3 region has 16 residues. The CDR3 DNA follows: TGTGCCAGCAGCTTAATGACTAGCGGGAGCACAGATACGCAGTATTTT. It is translated as CASSLMTSGSTDTQYF.

J is TRBJ2-5 and V is TRBV30; 9 bases line up with TRBD1. Unmatched junction bases numbered 6, after V lost 3 bases and J lost 10 bases. CDR1 GTSNPN and CDR2 SVGIG come from the germline V gene (reference sequence). This CDR3 comprises 12 residues. The CDR3 region has the DNA TGTGCCTGGAGCGGGACAGGGAATAACCAGTACTTC. Amino acid sequence: CAWSGTGNNQYF.

The rearrangement uses TRBV10-3 and TRBJ2-7; TRBD2 agrees at 7 bases. The CDR3 contains 15 residues. Germline V gene data show CDR1 as ENHRY and CDR2 as SYGVKD. J gave up 3 bases and V 3 bases, and 8 bases lay outside the gene matches. This CDR3 reads CAISDPSGANYEQYF. The CDR3 nucleotides read TGTGCCATCAGTGATCCTAGCGGAGCCAACTACGAGCAGTACTTC.

The chain recombines TRBV7-9 with TRBJ1-4, with D uncertain. Germline loops: CDR1 SEHNR, CDR2 FQNEAQ (reference sequence). V was cut by 2 bases and J by 0 bases, with 10 bases left in between. The CDR3 has 16 residues. CDR3 sequence (DNA): TGTGCCAGCAGCTTAACTATGGGCGCAACTAATGAAAAACTGTTTTTT. Translating gives CASSLTMGATNEKLFF.

This clone appeared a few times. This chain uses TRBV5-1 with TRBJ2-1, with D hard to call. Trimming left V 1 base short and J 0 bases short, with 8 bases between. Germline CDR1 and CDR2: SGHRS and YFSETQ. This CDR3 has 15 amino acids. CDR3 region: CASSLQRPSYNEQFF. CDR3 coding DNA: TGCGCCAGCAGCTTGCAGCGCCCCTCCTACAATGAGCAGTTCTTC.

CDR3 amino acids: CASSFSGGLQETQYF. CDR3 nucleotides: TGCGCCAGCAGCTTCTCCGGGGGGCTACAAGAGACCCAGTACTTC. The chain recombines TRBV5-1 with TRBJ2-5, with D possibly being TRBD2 (7 bases). Germline CDR1 reads SGHRS; CDR2 reads YFSETQ. Deletions cut 2 bases from V and 2 bases from J, with 13 bases between. The CDR3 is 15 residues long.

The chain recombines TRBV5-1 with TRBJ2-3, with D tentatively TRBD1 or TRBD2 (5 bases each). This CDR3 has 14 residues. V was trimmed by 3 bases and J by 4 bases, leaving 12 bases between them. CDR1 and CDR2 (germline): SGHRS, YFSETQ. In DNA, the CDR3 is TGCGCCAGCAGCTCTATGGGGGACCCAGATACGCAGTATTTT. Translating gives CASSSMGDPDTQYF.

The sample holds many counts of this clone. The chain has TRBV7-8 and TRBJ1-1; D gene uncertain. CDR3 length: 17 residues. CDR1 and CDR2 from the germline V gene are SGHVS and FQNEAQ. Trimming cost V 5 bases and J 0 bases, with 19 bases left between them. CDR3 amino acids: CASSNSGLSSMNTEAFF. The CDR3 DNA is TGTGCCAGCAGCAACAGTGGCCTATCTTCGATGAACACTGAAGCTTTCTTT. The complete variable domain, with remaining parts taken from reference TRBV7-8 and TRBJ1-1, reads GAGVSQSPRYKVAKRGQDVALRCDPISGHVSLFWYQQALGQGPEFLTYFQNEAQLDKSGLPSDRFFAERPEGSVSTLKIQRTQQEDSAVYLCASSNSGLSSMNTEAFFGQGTRLTVV.

V is TRBV9 and J is TRBJ2-2; D remains ambiguous. CDR3 length: 12 amino acids. Germline values: CDR1 SGDLS, CDR2 YYNGEE. Trimming pared 1 base from V and 7 bases from J, leaving 5 bases between. The CDR3 nucleotides read TGTGCCAGCAGCGTACCTGGCGGGGAGCTGTTTTTT. This encodes CASSVPGGELFF.